Below are 30 T cell receptor beta chains sequenced from a single sample in a study of human T cells and chemical hapten exposure. TCRdb passed the RACE reads through MiXCR, listing each CDR3 protein once. The table has 84,000 or so distinct CDR3 sequences, about 8.5% seen once. The time point: pre-sensitization, week 0. Treatment meaning: therapeutic diphenylcyclopropenone sensitization with weekly scalp DPC. Sample: whole blood, taken in connection with sensitization to the hapten diphenylcyclopropenone (DPC). The receptors were sampled from a man aged 40-55 years with alopecia areata. Some clones in this sample may be carry-over from other donors' samples.

This clonotype was seen only a few times. This chain connects TRBV4-2 to TRBJ2-4; TRBD2 matches 8 bases. With 1 base clipped from V and 6 bases from J, the junction kept 11 bases outside the gene matches. The CDR3 extends over 17 amino acids. Germline V gives CDR1 LGHNA, CDR2 YNFKEQ. DNA for the CDR3: TGTGCCAGCAGCCAAGGAAGCGGGAGCGCTTCGGGAAACATTCAGTACTTC. Translating it yields CASSQGSGSASGNIQYF.

This clonotype was observed a few times. The chain uses TRBV9 and TRBJ2-5; 9 bases are shared with TRBD1. CDR1 is SGDLS, CDR2 YYNGEE, per germline. The ends lost 3 bases at V and 5 bases at J; junction bases unmatched: 8. This CDR3 contains 15 residues. CDR3 coding DNA: TGTGCCAGCAGCGCCGGGACAGGGTACCTGGAGACCCAGTACTTC. Encoded protein: CASSAGTGYLETQYF.

Only a few counts were recorded for this clonotype. This sequence joins TRBV6-5 and TRBJ1-6; D is unresolved. V dropped 0 bases and J dropped 8 bases, with 11 bases sitting between them. The CDR3 has 15 amino acids. The germline V gene has CDR1 MNHEY and CDR2 SVGAGI. DNA of the CDR3: TGTGCCAGCAGTTACTCGTGGTATGGTGATTCACCCCTCCACTTT. Its protein is CASSYSWYGDSPLHF.

This clonotype has more than one count but fewer than ten. The chain has TRBV28 and TRBJ2-1; D is possibly TRBD2 (6 bases). The CDR3 totals 13 residues. Germline V CDR1 and CDR2: MDHEN, SYDVKM. V was trimmed by 5 bases and J by 6 bases, leaving 11 bases between them. The CDR3 protein is CASSRLGGNEQFF. The CDR3 region has the DNA TGTGCCAGCAGTAGGCTGGGGGGCAATGAGCAGTTCTTC.

This clonotype was found a few times. This chain uses TRBV5-1 with TRBJ2-4, with 7 bases lining up with TRBD1. The CDR3 loop spans 17 amino acids. J lost 0 bases, V lost 3 bases, and 9 bases had no gene match. CDR1 SGHRS and CDR2 YFSETQ come from the germline V gene. CDR3 in amino acids: CASSYSRDSLAKNIQYF. CDR3 bases: TGCGCCAGCAGCTACTCCCGGGACAGCCTAGCCAAAAACATTCAGTACTTC.

In its sample, this clonotype was seen a few times. The J gene is TRBJ2-4, the V gene TRBV20-1; TRBD2 is a possible D gene (6 bases). CDR1 is DFQATT and CDR2 is SNEGSKA in the germline V gene (reference sequence). V was trimmed by 1 base and J by 15 bases, leaving 16 bases between them. This CDR3 comprises 12 residues. The CDR3 here is CSARVASDKSYF. CDR3 coding DNA: TGCAGTGCTAGAGTGGCTAGCGATAAATCGTACTTC.

This clonotype occurred a few times. The chain recombines TRBV30 with TRBJ2-3; D gene ambiguous. Trimming took off 2 bases at V and 1 base at J, with 4 bases between the two ends. The CDR3 runs to 12 residues. Germline lookup yields CDR1 GTSNPN and CDR2 SVGIG (reference sequence). DNA of the CDR3: TGTGCCTGGAGTCTCGGCACAGATACGCAGTATTTT. Translating gives CAWSLGTDTQYF. The entire variable domain, with the rest obtained from reference TRBV30 and TRBJ2-3, is as follows: SQTIHQWPATLVQPVGSPLSLECTVEGTSNPNLYWYRQAAGRGLQLLFYSVGIGQISSEVPQNLSASRPQDRQFILSSKKLLLSDSGFYLCAWSLGTDTQYFGPGTRLTVL.

This clonotype was observed many times. The chain joins TRBV6-2 or TRBV6-3 to TRBJ2-3, with D hard to call. This CDR3 has 12 amino acids. Trimming pared 6 bases from V and 5 bases from J, leaving 9 bases between. CDR1 and CDR2 (germline): MNHEY, SVGEGT. CDR3 nucleotide sequence: TGTGCCAGCAGCCCCTCCGGAGATACGCAGTATTTT. Protein: CASSPSGDTQYF.

The rearrangement links TRBV3-1 to TRBJ2-1; D perhaps matches TRBD2 (6 bases). Trimming removed 5 bases from V and 5 bases from J, with 16 bases in between. Germline V CDR1 and CDR2: LGHDT, YNNKEL (reference sequence). CDR3 length: 15 amino acids. The CDR3 nucleotides are TGTGCCAGCAGCTACGGGAGTCTTACCCACAATGAGCAGTTCTTC. It specifies CASSYGSLTHNEQFF.

The CDR3 nucleotides read TGTGCCAGCAGTTCGGCCGGACAGTCCTACGAGCAGTACGTC. Translated, it gives CASSSAGQSYEQYV. The chain links TRBV28 to TRBJ2-7; the D gene is possibly TRBD1 (6 bases). Germline loops: CDR1 MDHEN, CDR2 SYDVKM. The germline V and J ends were trimmed by 4 bases and 1 base, with 11 bases remaining between them. This CDR3 contains 14 residues.

This clonotype turned up a few times. The rearrangement links TRBV20-1 to TRBJ2-7; TRBD2 matches at 10 bases. The CDR3 loop spans 14 amino acids. The V segment lost 4 bases and the J segment 0 bases; nucleotides outside the gene matches: 3. Germline CDR1 and CDR2: DFQATT and SNEGSKA (reference sequence). The CDR3 spells CSATSGSTSYEQYV. In DNA, the CDR3 is TGCAGTGCTACTAGCGGGAGTACCTCCTACGAGCAGTACGTC.

V and J are TRBV7-2 and TRBJ2-7; the match to TRBD2 covers 7 bases. Germline lookup yields CDR1 SGHTA and CDR2 FQGNSA. Germline trimming cut 1 base from V and 5 bases from J; bases unmatched to any gene: 8. The CDR3 has 15 residues. The CDR3 bases are TGTGCCAGCAGCTTAGTAGGCGGGAGAATGGACGAGCAGTACTTC. Its protein is CASSLVGGRMDEQYF.

This clonotype appeared many times. The J gene is TRBJ2-3, the V gene TRBV3-1, with D unresolved. Germline CDR1 is LGHDT and CDR2 is YNNKEL (reference sequence). The CDR3 is 15 amino acids. V was pared by 1 base and J by 6 bases, with 14 bases between. This CDR3 is CASSQGFAVDDTQYF. CDR3 nucleotides: TGTGCCAGCAGCCAAGGCTTCGCCGTTGACGATACGCAGTATTTT.

The table lists this clonotype with a few counts. V and J are TRBV10-2 and TRBJ2-1; possible D gene TRBD2, 6 bases. Germline CDR1 reads WSHSY; CDR2 reads SAAADI. There are 16 residues in the CDR3. V was pared by 2 bases and J by 8 bases, with 19 bases between. The CDR3 here is CASSETRSPWGDEQFF. CDR3 nucleotide sequence: TGCGCCAGCAGTGAGACCAGGTCTCCTTGGGGGGATGAGCAGTTCTTC.

The chain is built from TRBV3-1 and TRBJ2-3; D is perhaps TRBD2 (5 bases). Germline lookup yields CDR1 LGHDT and CDR2 YNNKEL (reference sequence). The CDR3 length is 16 residues. V was cut by 1 base and J by 2 bases, with 13 bases left in between. The CDR3 DNA is TGTGCCAGCAGCCAAGGCGCACTAGACTCCACAGATACGCAGTATTTT. Its translation is CASSQGALDSTDTQYF.

The rearrangement joins TRBV19 to TRBJ2-1; the D is unclear. CDR1 and CDR2 from the germline V gene are LNHDA and SQIVND (reference sequence). CDR3 size: 13 residues. Trimming stripped 5 bases from V and 5 bases from J, with 10 bases between. The CDR3 is CASSWNGNNEQFF. The CDR3 DNA sequence: TGTGCCAGTAGTTGGAACGGTAACAATGAGCAGTTCTTC. The full variable domain, its missing parts supplied by reference TRBV19 and TRBJ2-1, is DGGITQSPKYLFRKEGQNVTLSCEQNLNHDAMYWYRQDPGQGLRLIYYSQIVNDFQKGDIAEGYSVSREKKESFPLTVTSAQKNPTAFYLCASSWNGNNEQFFGPGTRLTVL.

This clonotype was seen only a few times. V usage is TRBV29-1 and J usage is TRBJ1-5; tentatively, D is TRBD1 (5 bases). CDR3 size: 14 residues. Germline values: CDR1 SQVTM, CDR2 ANQGSEA. V was pared by 6 bases and J by 2 bases, with 14 bases between. CDR3 amino acids: CSVGGGSGNQPQHF. CDR3 sequence (DNA): TGCAGCGTCGGGGGGGGTAGTGGCAATCAGCCCCAGCATTTT.

This clonotype has at least ten counts. This rearrangement joins TRBV7-6 to TRBJ2-7; 9 bases align to TRBD2. V gave up 5 bases and J gave up 3 bases; unmatched junction bases: 11. The CDR3 consists of 16 residues. Germline assignment: CDR1 SGHVS and CDR2 FNYEAQ. As DNA, the CDR3 is TGTGCCAGCAGCCCAACGACAGCGGGAGGAGTCTACGAGCAGTACTTC. Translating gives CASSPTTAGGVYEQYF.

There are many counts of this clonotype. The chain combines TRBV7-8 with TRBJ2-5; TRBD2 aligns across 7 bases. Germline CDR1 reads SGHVS; CDR2 reads FQNEAQ. The V segment lost 5 bases and the J segment 7 bases; nucleotides outside the gene matches: 13. This CDR3 contains 15 residues. Here the CDR3 reads CASSVRLANEGTQYF. DNA for the CDR3: TGTGCCAGCAGCGTAAGACTAGCAAACGAGGGGACCCAGTACTTC. The full variable domain, rest sourced from reference TRBV7-8 and TRBJ2-5, is GAGVSQSPRYKVAKRGQDVALRCDPISGHVSLFWYQQALGQGPEFLTYFQNEAQLDKSGLPSDRFFAERPEGSVSTLKIQRTQQEDSAVYLCASSVRLANEGTQYFGPGTRLLVL.

This clonotype has a handful of counts. This chain connects TRBV4-2 to TRBJ2-3; unclear D gene. The germline gives CDR1 LGHNA, CDR2 YNFKEQ. The CDR3 contains 14 residues. Trimming took off 4 bases at V and 1 base at J, with 9 bases between the two ends. CDR3 bases: TGTGCCAGCAGCCGGGATTCCGGCACAGATACGCAGTATTTT. Protein sequence: CASSRDSGTDTQYF.

This clonotype showed up just a few times. The V gene is TRBV6-2 or TRBV6-3, the J gene TRBJ2-7, with D maybe TRBD2 (7 bases). The V end lost 8 bases, the J end lost 6 bases, and 14 bases lay between the germline ends. The CDR3 has 12 residues. Germline V gene sequence: CDR1 MNHEY, CDR2 SVGEGT. The CDR3 loop is CASGQGGVEQYF. CDR3 nucleotide sequence: TGTGCCAGCGGACAAGGGGGGGTCGAGCAGTACTTC.

This clonotype was seen a few times. The V call is TRBV12-3 or TRBV12-4, the J call TRBJ1-6, with 12 bases lining up with TRBD1. Trimming took 4 bases from V and 10 from J; bases not matched to a gene: 8. This CDR3 is built from 16 residues. The CDR3 spells CASSSLTGTGGSPLHF. In DNA form, the CDR3 reads TGTGCCAGCAGTTCCTTGACCGGGACAGGGGGCTCACCCCTCCACTTT.

This clonotype has at least ten counts. The rearrangement joins TRBV12-3 or TRBV12-4 to TRBJ2-3; D gene ambiguous. Deletions cut 6 bases from V and 4 bases from J, with 5 bases between. This CDR3 has 11 amino acids. The CDR3 region has the DNA TGTGCCAGCAGGACCTCAGATACGCAGTATTTT. Translating gives CASRTSDTQYF.

This sequence joins TRBV6-2 or TRBV6-3 and TRBJ1-5, with 8 bases aligning to TRBD1. With 6 bases clipped from V and 9 bases from J, the junction kept 13 bases outside the gene matches. This CDR3 is 15 amino acids long. CDR1 is MNHEY, CDR2 SVGEGT, per germline. The CDR3 DNA sequence: TGTGCCAGCAGCAAAGGAGACAGGGGATATACGCCCCAGCATTTT. Its protein product is CASSKGDRGYTPQHF.

For the CDR3, the DNA is TGTGCCAGCAGCCGAGATTTCGGGGTTGGGACAGATACGCAGTATTTT. Its translation: CASSRDFGVGTDTQYF. This chain uses TRBV6-5 with TRBJ2-3; D possibly corresponds to TRBD2 (5 bases). The germline gives CDR1 MNHEY, CDR2 SVGAGI. V dropped 6 bases and J dropped 3 bases, with 19 bases sitting between them. The CDR3 runs 16 residues.

V usage is TRBV3-1 and J usage is TRBJ1-2; D ambiguous. The V and J ends lost 1 base and 4 bases respectively, with 13 bases between them. This CDR3 comprises 15 residues. Germline CDR1 and CDR2: LGHDT and YNNKEL (reference sequence). In nucleotides, the CDR3 is TGTGCCAGCAGCCAAGTTGACGGGAAAAGCTATGGCTACACCTTC. Protein sequence: CASSQVDGKSYGYTF.

A few counts support this clonotype. The rearrangement links TRBV19 to TRBJ2-3; no clear D. V was trimmed by 1 base and J by 5 bases, leaving 16 bases between them. CDR3 size: 16 residues. Germline V gene data show CDR1 as LNHDA and CDR2 as SQIVND (reference sequence). As DNA, the CDR3 is TGTGCCAGTAGTATAGGGACGGCGTGGATGGTAGATACGCAGTATTTT. Amino acids: CASSIGTAWMVDTQYF.

This clonotype was seen repeatedly, ten times or more. The J gene is TRBJ2-5, the V gene TRBV29-1; no firm D call. V lost 4 bases and J lost 5, with 5 bases in between. The CDR3 extends over 10 amino acids. CDR1 and CDR2 (germline): SQVTM, ANQGSEA. CDR3 protein: CSVVGETQYF. In DNA, the CDR3 is TGCAGCGTTGTTGGGGAGACCCAGTACTTC.

This clonotype was counted ten times or more. This chain connects TRBV12-3 or TRBV12-4 to TRBJ2-3; D not certain. The germline V and J ends were trimmed by 6 bases and 1 base, with 8 bases remaining between them. The CDR3 extends over 13 amino acids. Here the CDR3 DNA reads TGTGCCAGCAGATATCAGGGCACAGATACGCAGTATTTT. Its protein product is CASRYQGTDTQYF.

This clonotype was observed at least ten times. The rearrangement links TRBV7-9 to TRBJ1-1; the D is unclear. The germline V gene has CDR1 SEHNR and CDR2 FQNEAQ (reference sequence). V dropped 6 bases and J dropped 4 bases, with 15 bases sitting between them. This CDR3 has 14 residues. CDR3: CASSPPWASTEAFF. For the CDR3, the DNA is TGTGCCAGCAGTCCCCCCTGGGCGTCCACTGAAGCTTTCTTT.